Described below is a single TCR beta chain sequence and its context. This sample is part of a study of control samples from healthy donors and cancer patients. Measured with immunoSEQ multiplex PCR; TCRdb has only the in-frame clones, and not every one. The sample has 35,000 to 40,000 clones, around 80% seen once; the top ten hold roughly 21%. V gave up 8 bases and J gave up 4 bases, with 8 bases separating them. Germline V gene data show CDR1 as MDHEN and CDR2 as SYDVKM. This CDR3 comprises 11 residues. The chain couples TRBV28 to TRBJ1-2; D possibly corresponds to TRBD1 (6 bases). The sequencing input was PBMCs. The source is a woman aged 55-70 years with lung cancer. The CDR3 spells CASGTLYGYTF. The CDR3 region has the DNA TGTGCCAGCGGGACACTCTATGGCTACACCTTC.